Following are 30 T cell receptor beta chains from one sample sequenced in a study of shared clonotypes between healthy human individuals. The protocol was immunoSEQ multiplex PCR, while the TCRdb copy is restricted to in-frame clones and leaves out a portion. The sample gives about 490,000 clones, 79% of which show up once; 9.5% to 15% is in the top ten. The sequencing sample was made of PBMCs. These receptors all stem from a middle-aged woman in good health. Some clones in this sample may be carry-over from other donors' samples.

This clone was counted a single time. V is TRBV5-1 and J is TRBJ1-2, with a possible D match to TRBD1 (6 bases). The CDR3 runs to 16 residues. CDR1 is SGHRS, CDR2 YFSETQ, per germline. V shed 4 bases and J shed 4 bases, with 20 bases lying between them. The CDR3 DNA sequence: TGCGCCAGCAGCCTCACCCTCCGGGACACCACCTATGGCTACACCTTC. Protein: CASSLTLRDTTYGYTF.

The V gene is TRBV7-9, the J gene TRBJ2-1; unclear D gene. The V and J ends lost 5 bases and 10 bases respectively, with 15 bases between them. CDR1 and CDR2 from the germline V gene are SEHNR and FQNEAQ (reference sequence). The CDR3 is 13 residues long. The chain's CDR3 is CASSRPGIGEQFF. In DNA, the CDR3 is TGTGCCAGCAGCCGACCTGGGATCGGAGAGCAGTTCTTC.

The chain carries TRBV6-5 and TRBJ1-2; the match to TRBD1 covers 8 bases. CDR1 and CDR2 from the germline V gene are MNHEY and SVGAGI. The V gene end was trimmed by 2 bases and the J gene end by 3 bases; junction bases not matched to a gene: 5. CDR3 length: 15 residues. The CDR3 nucleotides are TGTGCCAGCAGTTACGAGGCAGGGGGCGACTATGGCTACACCTTC. Its translation: CASSYEAGGDYGYTF.

V is TRBV10-3 and J is TRBJ2-2; TRBD1 might be the D (7 bases). Germline V lookup: CDR1 ENHRY, CDR2 SYGVKD. CDR3 length equals 15 residues. V lost 10 bases and J lost 2, with 17 bases in between. The CDR3 bases are TGTGCCACCGTAGACAGGGAGGTTAACACCGGGGAGCTGTTTTTT. Its translation: CATVDREVNTGELFF.

About this clone: This may come from a read error, since a much larger clone is one base off. The J gene is TRBJ2-2, the V gene TRBV11-2; unclear D gene. The CDR3 has 12 amino acids. The V gene lost 6 bases and the J gene lost 1 base, with 3 bases spanning the gap. CDR1 and CDR2 (germline): SGHAT, FQNNGV. The CDR3 DNA reads TGTGCCAGCAGTTGGAACACCGGGGAGCTGTTTTTT. This encodes CASSWNTGELFF.

This clone was observed once. This chain links TRBV9 with TRBJ2-3; D perhaps matches TRBD2 (5 bases). The germline V gene encodes CDR1 SGDLS and CDR2 YYNGEE. This CDR3 spans 12 amino acids. The V and J ends lost 4 bases and 6 bases respectively, with 9 bases between them. The CDR3, as DNA: TGTGCCAGCAGCCCGTGGGAGGATACGCAGTATTTT. It specifies CASSPWEDTQYF.

The rearrangement links TRBV4-2 to TRBJ2-7; TRBD2 agrees at 9 bases. From germline, CDR1 is LGHNA and CDR2 YNFKEQ. The length of the CDR3 is 15 residues. V lost 1 base to trimming and J lost 3 bases; unmatched junction nucleotides: 4. Here the CDR3 reads CASSQVAGVNYEQYF. The CDR3 DNA is TGTGCCAGCAGCCAAGTAGCGGGAGTGAACTACGAGCAGTACTTC.

J is TRBJ2-1 and V is TRBV14; TRBD2 matches at 10 bases. Germline V gene sequence: CDR1 SGHDN, CDR2 FVKESK. The CDR3 is made up of 17 amino acids. Trimming took 4 bases from V and 9 from J; bases not matched to a gene: 15. The CDR3 loop reads CASSPTWTSGVDGEQFF. In DNA, the CDR3 is TGTGCCAGCAGCCCTACTTGGACTAGCGGAGTGGATGGTGAGCAGTTCTTC.

The rearrangement joins TRBV6-5 to TRBJ2-7; 7 bases are shared with TRBD1. J lost 1 base, V lost 5 bases, and 8 bases had no gene match. CDR3 length: 15 amino acids. Germline-derived CDR1 and CDR2 are MNHEY and SVGAGI. The CDR3 loop is CASSHQGVWSYEQYF. The CDR3 region has the DNA TGTGCCAGCAGTCACCAGGGGGTATGGTCCTACGAGCAGTACTTC.

This chain joins TRBV10-1 and TRBJ2-2; D possibly corresponds to TRBD1 (5 bases). Trimming removed 6 bases at V and 2 bases at J, with 10 bases between. The CDR3 contains 14 residues. Germline V gene data show CDR1 as WNHNN and CDR2 as SYGVQD (reference sequence). The CDR3, as DNA: TGCGCCAGCAGCAGGGAACTTAACACCGGGGAGCTGTTTTTT. This codes for CASSRELNTGELFF.

V is TRBV7-8 and J is TRBJ2-7; maybe TRBD2 (6 bases). This CDR3 has 15 amino acids. V lost 4 bases to trimming and J lost 6 bases, with 19 bases between them. The germline CDR1 and CDR2 sequences are SGHVS and FQNEAQ. The DNA of the CDR3 is TGTGCCAGCAGCTCGCAACCCCGGGACTCTTTCGAGCAGTACTTC. This encodes CASSSQPRDSFEQYF. Full variable domain (missing parts from reference TRBV7-8 and TRBJ2-7): GAGVSQSPRYKVAKRGQDVALRCDPISGHVSLFWYQQALGQGPEFLTYFQNEAQLDKSGLPSDRFFAERPEGSVSTLKIQRTQQEDSAVYLCASSSQPRDSFEQYFGPGTRLTVT.

The chain links TRBV7-2 to TRBJ2-7; D is ambiguous. The CDR3 contains 11 residues. The germline gives CDR1 SGHTA, CDR2 FQGNSA. V dropped 3 bases and J dropped 4 bases, with 4 bases sitting between them. CDR3 sequence reads: CASSFKYEQYF. The CDR3, as DNA: TGTGCCAGCAGCTTCAAATACGAGCAGTACTTC.

This clone was counted between two and nine times. J is TRBJ2-7 and V is TRBV9; D possibly corresponds to TRBD2 (6 bases). Germline V gene lookup returns CDR1 SGDLS and CDR2 YYNGEE. V was cut by 6 bases and J by 7 bases, with 23 bases left in between. The CDR3 extends over 15 amino acids. The CDR3 bases are TGTGCCAGCACCCAAAGTTCTAGCGCGGAGGGGGAGCAGTACTTC. Its protein product is CASTQSSSAEGEQYF.

The chain is built from TRBV27 and TRBJ2-5; no reliable D call. V lost 5 bases, J lost 5 bases, and 18 bases lay in between. The CDR3 totals 15 residues. The germline gives CDR1 MNHEY, CDR2 SMNVEV (reference sequence). CDR3 sequence: CASSPRTGSGETQYF. The CDR3 nucleotides are TGTGCCAGCAGTCCCCGGACGGGCAGTGGGGAGACCCAGTACTTC.

The chain is built from TRBV28 and TRBJ1-2, with 7 bases that match TRBD1. With V trimmed by 5 bases and J by 6 bases, 9 bases remained unmatched. This CDR3 spans 14 amino acids. The germline gives CDR1 MDHEN, CDR2 SYDVKM. For the CDR3, the DNA is TGTGCCAGCAGTAAACAGGGGTTTTACGATGGCTACACCTTC. Translating it yields CASSKQGFYDGYTF.

J is TRBJ2-1 and V is TRBV10-3; 11 nucleotides align to TRBD1. The CDR3 contains 17 residues. Germline CDR1 and CDR2: ENHRY and SYGVKD. Trimming took 6 bases from V and 6 from J; bases not matched to a gene: 13. CDR3 residues: CAISNAGGQGARNEQFF. CDR3 DNA: TGTGCCATCAGCAACGCGGGAGGACAGGGGGCCCGCAATGAGCAGTTCTTC.

This clone showed up many times. V and J are TRBV11-2 and TRBJ2-7; 7 nucleotides line up with TRBD1. V was clipped by 5 bases and J by 3 bases; unmatched bases: 10. The germline CDR1 and CDR2 sequences are SGHAT and FQNNGV. The CDR3 totals 15 residues. DNA for the CDR3: TGTGCCAGCAGCGATCGGACAGGAGGTTTCTACGAGCAGTACTTC. Its protein product is CASSDRTGGFYEQYF.

The chain carries TRBV19 and TRBJ2-2; D gene unclear. CDR3 length: 14 amino acids. V shed 4 bases and J shed 6 bases, with 12 bases lying between them. Germline-derived CDR1 and CDR2 are LNHDA and SQIVND (reference sequence). The CDR3 reads CASSKLATPGELFF. The CDR3 DNA reads as TGTGCCAGTAGTAAACTGGCGACCCCCGGGGAGCTGTTTTTT.

The chain uses TRBV7-9 and TRBJ2-7; 9 nucleotides line up with TRBD1. Trimming removed 5 bases from V and 4 bases from J; junction bases left unmatched: 12. The CDR3 totals 16 residues. Germline V gene lookup returns CDR1 SEHNR and CDR2 FQNEAQ (reference sequence). Here the CDR3 DNA reads TGTGCCAGCAGCCTCCCGGGACAGGGAAACGGGTACGAGCAGTACTTC. Protein sequence: CASSLPGQGNGYEQYF.

A remark on this clone: With a much larger clone just one base away, this may be a read error. A read error is likely, as this CDR3 ends without the conserved phenylalanine or tryptophan. The rearrangement links TRBV2 to TRBJ1-1; no clear D. CDR1 is SNHLY and CDR2 is FYNNEI in the germline V gene. The V end was cut by 5 bases, the J end by 7 bases, with 11 bases between. CDR3 length: 12 amino acids. This CDR3 reads CASSLRTGEAFL. CDR3 nucleotides: TGTGCCAGCAGTCTCCGGACGGGTGAAGCTTTCCTT.

The genes are TRBV7-3 and TRBJ2-1; D gene ambiguous. Germline CDR1 reads SGHTA; CDR2 reads FQGTGA. Trimming left V 3 bases short and J 1 base short, with 7 bases between. This CDR3 spans 14 amino acids. The CDR3 sequence: CASSFGGSYNEQFF. The CDR3 nucleotides read TGTGCCAGCAGCTTTGGTGGATCCTACAATGAGCAGTTCTTC. Drawing the rest from reference TRBV7-3 and TRBJ2-1, the complete variable domain is GAGVSQTPSNKVTEKGKYVELRCDPISGHTALYWYRQSLGQGPEFLIYFQGTGAADDSGLPNDRFFAVRPEGSVSTLKIQRTERGDSAVYLCASSFGGSYNEQFFGPGTRLTVL.

The rearrangement uses TRBV7-9 and TRBJ1-1; maybe TRBD1 (6 bases). The V gene's germline CDR1 is SEHNR and CDR2 FQNEAQ (reference sequence). Trimming left V 2 bases short and J 11 bases short, with 18 bases between. This CDR3 contains 14 residues. CDR3 sequence (DNA): TGTGCCAGCAGCTTACAGTGGCCAGGGGAGGAGGCTTTCTTT. This sequence encodes CASSLQWPGEEAFF. Filled out from reference TRBV7-9 and TRBJ1-1, the complete variable domain reads DTGVSQNPRHKITKRGQNVTFRCDPISEHNRLYWYRQTLGQGPEFLTYFQNEAQLEKSRLLSDRFSAERPKGSFSTLEIQRTEQGDSAMYLCASSLQWPGEEAFFGQGTRLTVV.

This clone was counted a few times. The chain combines TRBV10-3 with TRBJ2-3; D unresolved. CDR1 and CDR2 from the germline V gene are ENHRY and SYGVKD. V lost 8 bases and J 6 bases, leaving 9 bases between the germline ends. The CDR3 is made up of 11 amino acids. This CDR3 is CAIAAGDTQYF. CDR3 bases: TGTGCCATCGCGGCTGGGGATACGCAGTATTTT.

The chain combines TRBV29-1 with TRBJ2-7; D gene uncertain. The CDR3 totals 14 residues. Trimming shortened V by 8 bases and J by 3 bases, and 20 bases separated the two germline ends. CDR1 is SQVTM, CDR2 ANQGSEA, per germline. CDR3 protein: CSPLRSGFIYEQYF. The CDR3, as DNA: TGCAGCCCCCTGAGATCTGGGTTTATCTACGAGCAGTACTTC.

Written as DNA, the CDR3 is TGTGCCATCAGTGTAAGCTATGGCTACACCTTC. Its protein product is CAISVSYGYTF. This rearrangement joins TRBV10-3 to TRBJ1-2; D not resolved. Per the germline V gene, CDR1 is ENHRY and CDR2 is SYGVKD. V lost 4 bases and J lost 4, with 4 bases in between. The CDR3 is made up of 11 amino acids.

The V and J genes are TRBV2 and TRBJ2-7, with 8 bases aligning to TRBD1. Trimming took 7 bases from V and 1 from J; bases not matched to a gene: 6. The CDR3 length is 14 residues. In germline, CDR1 is SNHLY, CDR2 FYNNEI. CDR3 loop: CASKSDRDSYEQYF. CDR3 nucleotides: TGTGCCAGCAAATCGGACAGGGATTCCTACGAGCAGTACTTC.

The V gene is TRBV5-1, the J gene TRBJ2-1, with 7 bases aligning to TRBD1. With 5 bases clipped from V and 1 base from J, the junction kept 6 bases outside the gene matches. The CDR3 consists of 15 residues. Germline values: CDR1 SGHRS, CDR2 YFSETQ. The CDR3 nucleotides read TGCGCCAGCAGAGAAACAGGGGAATCCTACAATGAGCAGTTCTTC. It specifies CASRETGESYNEQFF. The variable domain in full, with the rest retrieved from reference TRBV5-1 and TRBJ2-1, is KAGVTQTPRYLIKTRGQQVTLSCSPISGHRSVSWYQQTPGQGLQFLFEYFSETQRNKGNFPGRFSGRQFSNSRSEMNVSTLELGDSALYLCASRETGESYNEQFFGPGTRLTVL.

The V and J genes are TRBV6-1 and TRBJ2-7, with 8 nucleotides matching TRBD1. The length of the CDR3 is 16 residues. The V gene end was trimmed by 3 bases and the J gene end by 2 bases; junction bases not matched to a gene: 9. Germline V gene sequence: CDR1 MNHNS, CDR2 SASEGT. CDR3 DNA sequence: TGTGCCAGCAGTGACGGTCGGGACAGGCCTACCTACGAGCAGTACTTC. This gives the protein CASSDGRDRPTYEQYF.

This rearrangement joins TRBV18 to TRBJ1-4; 7 bases align to TRBD1. The trim removed 3 bases at V and 2 bases at J, leaving 0 bases unmatched. The CDR3 is 14 residues long. Germline V lookup: CDR1 KGHSH, CDR2 LQKENI. CDR3 sequence (DNA): TGTGCCAGCTCACCGGGACAGACTAATGAAAAACTGTTTTTT. It encodes CASSPGQTNEKLFF.

CDR3 amino acids: CASKEGSSYEQYF. For the CDR3, the DNA is TGTGCCAGCAAGGAGGGCTCCTCCTACGAGCAGTACTTC. V gene TRBV28 combines with J gene TRBJ2-7, with D maybe TRBD2 (6 bases). With 7 bases removed from V and 0 bases from J, the gap between germline ends came to 10 bases. The CDR3 runs 13 residues. Germline V gives CDR1 MDHEN, CDR2 SYDVKM.